This is a list of T cell receptor beta chains from one sample in a study of OX40 agonist ivuxolimab in advanced cancers. Sequencing used immunoSEQ multiplex PCR; TCRdb keeps in-frame clones, though not all of them. The table shows 70,000 to 95,000 clones, with under 90% occurring only once. The sequencing used CD4+ or CD8+ T cells sorted from blood, collected in a trial of the OX40 agonist ivuxolimab. These receptors all come from an adult with an advanced solid tumor such as melanoma, head and neck, liver or kidney cancer. The CDR3 runs from the conserved cysteine through the conserved F or W. The D gene is left open where the match is weak. Size values are once, few and many counts, or a class for expanded clones, and some rows have none.

J | D | size | V | CDR3 | DNA
TRBJ2-2 | NA | NA | TRBV29-1 | CSGLRAGELFF | TGCAGCGGCCTGCGTGCCGGGGAGCTGTTTTTT
TRBJ2-7 | NA | NA | TRBV9 | CASSVEGDPTATYEQYF | TGTGCCAGCAGCGTAGAAGGGGATCCGACTGCAACCTACGAGCAGTACTTC
TRBJ2-7 | TRBD1 | NA | TRBV7-9 | CASSHSNRDRKSYEQYF | TGTGCCAGCAGCCATTCGAACCGGGACAGAAAATCCTACGAGCAGTACTTC
TRBJ1-2 | NA | NA | TRBV6-1 | CASRWEVGYGYTF | TGTGCCAGCAGGTGGGAGGTCGGCTATGGCTACACCTTC
TRBJ2-7 | NA | NA | TRBV20-1 | CSAGGYEQYF | TGCAGTGCTGGGGGCTACGAGCAGTACTTC
TRBJ1-5 | NA | NA | TRBV28 | CASSRLVGGQQPQHF | TGTGCCAGCAGCCGTCTCGTGGGGGGGCAGCAGCCCCAGCATTTT
TRBJ2-3 | NA | NA | TRBV28 | CASSPPDTDTQYF | TGTGCCAGCAGTCCCCCCGACACAGATACGCAGTATTTT
TRBJ1-1 | NA | few | TRBV7-9 | CASRQTSNTEAFF | TGTGCCAGCAGGCAGACATCGAACACTGAAGCTTTCTTT
TRBJ2-5 | TRBD2 | NA | TRBV9 | CASSSRLAGGPRETQYF | TGTGCCAGCAGCTCAAGACTAGCGGGAGGGCCGAGGGAGACCCAGTACTTC
TRBJ2-5 | TRBD2 | NA | TRBV7-8 | CASSLAGGETQYF | TGTGCCAGCAGCCTCGCGGGGGGAGAGACCCAGTACTTC
TRBJ2-1 | NA | NA | TRBV7-2 | CASSSGAGTYNEQFF | TGTGCCAGCAGCTCCGGGGCCGGGACCTACAATGAGCAGTTCTTC
TRBJ1-2 | NA | NA | TRBV28 | CASQGLAGGYTF | TGTGCCAGCCAGGGCCTAGCGGGTGGCTACACCTTC
TRBJ1-5 | NA | medium-sized | TRBV2 | CASTYDRTDQPQHF | TGTGCCAGCACGTACGACAGGACTGATCAGCCCCAGCATTTT
TRBJ1-3 | NA | NA | TRBV4-3 | CASSQDVDSSGNTIYF | TGCGCCAGCAGCCAAGATGTGGACAGCTCTGGAAACACCATATATTTT
TRBJ2-5 | TRBD1 | NA | TRBV15 | CATSRVPGQGVEETQYF | TGTGCCACCAGCAGAGTTCCGGGACAGGGGGTCGAAGAGACCCAGTACTTC
TRBJ2-1 | NA | few | TRBV25-1 | CASMSGEQFF | TGTGCCAGCATGTCGGGTGAGCAGTTCTTC
TRBJ1-2 | NA | NA | TRBV5-1 | CASSLSPASNYGYTF | TGCGCCAGCAGCTTGAGTCCAGCCTCCAACTATGGCTACACCTTC
TRBJ1-2 | TRBD1 | NA | TRBV5-4 | CASSLGTGYGYTF | TGTGCCAGCAGCTTGGGGACAGGATATGGCTACACCTTC
TRBJ2-1 | NA | NA | TRBV10-3 | CAIRSELNDYSFF | TGTGCCATCAGAAGTGAGTTGAATGATTACTCGTTCTTC
TRBJ2-7 | NA | NA | TRBV5-1 | CASSLVVQPYEQYF | TGCGCCAGCAGCTTGGTAGTTCAGCCCTACGAGCAGTACTTC
TRBJ1-1 | NA | NA | TRBV7-2 | CASSLLESVNTEAFF | TGTGCCAGCAGCTTATTAGAGTCAGTGAACACTGAAGCTTTCTTT
TRBJ2-5 | NA | NA | TRBV7-9 | CASSGRETQYF | TGTGCCAGCAGCGGGAGGGAGACCCAGTACTTC
TRBJ2-1 | TRBD1 | NA | TRBV9 | CASSVVGTGNNEQFF | TGTGCCAGCAGCGTAGTCGGGACAGGGAACAATGAGCAGTTCTTC
TRBJ2-5 | NA | NA | TRBV5-4 | CASSGQWETQYF | TGTGCCAGCAGCGGACAGTGGGAGACCCAGTACTTC
TRBJ2-1 | NA | few | TRBV7-2 | CASSFQRGVQFF | TGTGCCAGCAGCTTCCAGCGAGGTGTGCAGTTCTTC
TRBJ2-3 | NA | NA | TRBV15 | CATSRALEAGMPDTQYF | TGTGCCACCAGCAGAGCCTTAGAGGCAGGGATGCCAGATACGCAGTATTTT
TRBJ1-1 | NA | NA | TRBV11-1 | CASSLASVEAFF | TGTGCCAGCAGCTTAGCGAGCGTAGAAGCTTTCTTT
TRBJ1-3 | NA | NA | TRBV13 | CASSSGEGRGNTIYF | TGTGCCAGCAGCTCAGGGGAGGGACGTGGAAACACCATATATTTT
TRBJ1-1 | NA | NA | TRBV28 | CASSTTPGWGTEAFF | TGTGCCAGCAGCACAACACCCGGGTGGGGGACTGAAGCTTTCTTT
TRBJ2-5 | NA | NA | TRBV2 | CASIEYRGGQETQYF | TGTGCCAGCATTGAGTACAGGGGGGGGCAAGAGACCCAGTACTTC
TRBJ1-2 | NA | few | TRBV7-9 | CASSFGAGYGYTF | TGTGCCAGCAGCTTTGGGGCAGGCTATGGCTACACCTTC
TRBJ1-6 | NA | NA | TRBV27 | CASSPSRPKPNSPLHF | TGTGCCAGCAGCCCCTCCCGCCCAAAGCCTAATTCACCCCTCCACTTT
TRBJ1-4 | NA | few | TRBV10-3 | CAISESRPGSNEKLFF | TGTGCCATCAGTGAGTCCCGGCCAGGGTCTAATGAAAAACTGTTTTTT
TRBJ2-7 | NA | NA | TRBV6-5 | CASSYSIVHEQYF | TGTGCCAGCAGTTACTCAATAGTCCACGAGCAGTACTTC
TRBJ1-3 | TRBD1 | NA | TRBV7-6 | CASSLAPGQISGNTIYF | TGTGCCAGCAGCTTAGCCCCGGGACAGATCTCTGGAAACACCATATATTTT
TRBJ2-5 | TRBD1 | NA | TRBV6-5 | CASSASTGGGETQYF | TGTGCCAGCAGTGCCTCGACAGGGGGCGGAGAGACCCAGTACTTC
TRBJ1-1 | NA | NA | TRBV27 | CASSFEGTGGNTEAFF | TGTGCCAGCAGTTTTGAGGGTACGGGGGGGAACACTGAAGCTTTCTTT
TRBJ2-5 | NA | NA | TRBV5-1 | CASSPFLGGQETQYF | TGCGCCAGCAGCCCGTTCCTAGGGGGCCAAGAGACCCAGTACTTC
TRBJ2-2 | TRBD1 | NA | TRBV9 | CASSARTGNGELFF | TGTGCCAGCAGCGCCCGGACAGGGAACGGGGAGCTGTTTTTT
TRBJ2-1 | TRBD2 | NA | TRBV5-1 | CASSISPGLAGAPGLNEQFF | TGCGCCAGCAGCATATCTCCGGGACTAGCGGGGGCGCCAGGTCTCAATGAGCAGTTCTTC
TRBJ1-6 | TRBD1 | NA | TRBV5-1 | CASSSRDRSSYNSPLHF | TGCGCCAGCAGCTCCCGGGACAGGAGCTCCTATAATTCACCCCTCCACTTT
TRBJ1-6 | NA | NA | TRBV7-9 | CASSYLTADNSPLHF | TGTGCCAGCAGCTATCTGACAGCTGATAATTCACCCCTCCACTTT
TRBJ2-7 | TRBD1 | NA | TRBV6-5 | CASSPWTGGSYEQYF | TGTGCCAGCAGTCCCTGGACAGGGGGCTCCTACGAGCAGTACTTC
TRBJ1-5 | NA | NA | TRBV6-1 | CASSVGHNQPQHF | TGTGCCAGCAGTGTGGGCCACAATCAGCCCCAGCATTTT
TRBJ2-1 | NA | NA | TRBV6-5 | CASSRDSRSGAEQFF | TGTGCCAGCAGCAGGGATTCACGTAGTGGTGCTGAGCAGTTCTTC
TRBJ2-3 | NA | NA | TRBV18 | CASSPYRADTQYF | TGTGCCAGCTCACCATATAGGGCAGATACGCAGTATTTT
TRBJ1-1 | NA | few | TRBV7-8 | CASSLVSSSNTEAFF | TGTGCCAGCAGCTTAGTGTCCAGTTCGAACACTGAAGCTTTCTTT
TRBJ2-7 | NA | NA | TRBV28 | CASRPAEYEQYF | TGTGCCAGCAGGCCGGCGGAATACGAGCAGTACTTC
TRBJ1-5 | NA | NA | TRBV7-2 | CASSKSGGEEPQHF | TGTGCCAGCAGCAAAAGTGGGGGGGAGGAGCCCCAGCATTTT